These 10 T cell receptor beta chains share one sample of origin, sequenced in a study of T cells in women clearing cervical HPV infection. The repertoire was sequenced with immunoSEQ multiplex PCR; TCRdb's copy has only in-frame clones and lacks some. The sample's table shows 25,000 to 30,000 clones. Sequenced sample: blood buffy coat. The receptors were sampled from a woman between 18 and 70 years old with a cervical HPV16 infection that either progressed to CIN3+ or cleared (not recorded which).

A word on this clone: The junction and the germline gene differ at one end; a read error may be behind it. The read finishes 3 residues shy of the CDR3 end, and the germline J gene is used to complete it. The chain combines TRBV19 with TRBJ1-2, with a weak D call TRBD1 (5 bases). Germline CDR1 LNHDA, CDR2 SQIVND (reference sequence). The CDR3 loop spans 16 amino acids. The covered CDR3 bases are TGTGCCGGTAGTATTGAAGTACTAGCGGGGGGGGATGAC. It is translated as CAGSIEVLAGGDD. The full CDR3 protein is CAGSIEVLAGGDDYTF.

About this clone: Coverage ceases 3 residues before the CDR3 finishes, and the germline J gene fills in the end. The chain joins TRBV7-2 to TRBJ1-5; a possible D gene is TRBD1 (6 bases). V lost 1 base and J 2 bases, leaving 6 bases between the germline ends. Germline assignment: CDR1 SGHTA and CDR2 FQGNSA. The CDR3 is made up of 14 amino acids. Partial CDR3 DNA: TGTGCCAGCAGCTTAGACAGGGGCAATCAGCCC. Protein product: CASSLDRGNQP. The full CDR3 sequence reads CASSLDRGNQPQHF. Drawing the rest from reference TRBV7-2 and TRBJ1-5, the complete variable domain is GAGVSQSPSNKVTEKGKDVELRCDPISGHTALYWYRQSLGQGLEFLIYFQGNSAPDKSGLPSDRFSAERTGGSVSTLTIQRTQQEDSAVYLCASSLDRGNQPQHFGDGTRLSIL.

About this clone: The CDR3 is cut off 3 residues early in the read; its end comes from the germline J gene. This chain links TRBV2 with TRBJ1-5; 10 bases are a match to TRBD1. Germline CDR1 SNHLY, CDR2 FYNNEI. With V trimmed by 5 bases and J by 2 bases, 9 bases remained unmatched. The CDR3 is 17 amino acids. The DNA read from the CDR3 is TGTGCCAGCAGTAAAGGGACAGGGGATTTGGGCAATCAGCCC. Translation: CASSKGTGDLGNQP. The whole CDR3 reads CASSKGTGDLGNQPQHF.

For this clone: The read terminates 3 residues before the CDR3 end, so the remaining end is supplied by the germline J gene. The chain employs TRBV2 and TRBJ1-2, with D tentatively TRBD1 (6 bases). Germline CDR1 SNHLY, CDR2 FYNNEI. The CDR3 is made up of 13 amino acids. The covered CDR3 bases are TGTGCCAGCATGCCATGGGGGCTCCACGAC. Protein: CASMPWGLHD. Given in full, the CDR3 is CASMPWGLHDYTF.

As to this clone: The read finishes 3 residues shy of the CDR3 end, and the germline J gene is used to complete it. The J gene is TRBJ1-2, the V gene TRBV29-1; 10 bases are shared with TRBD1. The CDR3 length is 13 residues. V trimming: 5 bases; J trimming: 6 bases; junction bases outside the gene matches: 6. From germline, CDR1 is SQVTM and CDR2 ANQGSEA. The CDR3 sequence: CSVRQGALDGYTF. The covered CDR3 bases are TGCAGCGTTAGACAGGGGGCGCTGGATGGC.

With respect to this clone: The read is 3 residues too short to cover the CDR3 end, so that end is filled in from the germline J gene. The chain employs TRBV9 and TRBJ1-2; D call uncertain. Germline-derived CDR1 and CDR2 are SGDLS and YYNGEE. The CDR3 is made up of 13 amino acids. CDR3 DNA, as far as it was read: TGTGCCAGCAGCGTAGCTGGTGCAGGCGGC. Residues: CASSVAGAGG. The whole CDR3 region reads CASSVAGAGGYTF. The whole variable domain, filled in from reference TRBV9 and TRBJ1-2, reads DSGVTQTPKHLITATGQRVTLRCSPRSGDLSVYWYQQSLDQGLQFLIQYYNGEERAKGNILERFSAQQFPDLHSELNLSSLELGDSALYFCASSVAGAGGYTFGSGTRLTVV.

In regard to this clone: The sequenced fragment ends 3 residues before the CDR3 boundary, so the rest is inferred from the germline J gene. The genes are TRBV10-3 and TRBJ2-3; 12 bases align to TRBD2. Germline V lookup: CDR1 ENHRY, CDR2 SYGVKD. The CDR3 runs 16 residues. The ends lost 2 bases at V and 2 bases at J; junction bases unmatched: 2. CDR3: CAISEGLAGITDTQYF. The covered CDR3 bases are TGTGCCATCAGTGAGGGACTAGCGGGAATCACAGATACG.

Regarding this clone: The read halts 3 residues ahead of the CDR3 end, with the missing end drawn from the germline J gene. This chain uses TRBV7-9 with TRBJ2-1; weak D call: TRBD1 (7 bases). There are 15 residues in the CDR3. V gave up 5 bases and J gave up 5 bases, with 16 bases separating them. From germline, CDR1 is SEHNR and CDR2 FQNEAQ (reference sequence). CDR3 amino acids: CASSHMRDRDNEQFF. The sequenced part of the CDR3 DNA is TGTGCCAGCAGCCACATGCGGGACAGAGACAATGAG.

Incomplete CDR3 DNA: TGCGCCAGCAGCCGTTCCGGGACAGGGGCAGGTTCACCC. Translation gives CASSRSGTGAGSP. In full, the CDR3 reads CASSRSGTGAGSPLHF. The J gene is TRBJ1-6, the V gene TRBV4-1, with TRBD1 matching over 10 bases. The read gets to within 3 residues of the CDR3 end, and the germline J gene fills in the rest. Germline V lookup: CDR1 MGHRA, CDR2 YSYEKL. The CDR3 length is 16 residues. The J segment lost 9 bases and the V segment lost 4 bases, leaving 9 bases of the junction unmatched.

Note on this clone: The read falls 3 residues short of the CDR3 end, and the missing part is taken from the germline J gene. This chain joins TRBV18 and TRBJ2-2; tentatively, D is TRBD1 (6 bases). This CDR3 contains 16 residues. Trimming stripped 0 bases from V and 7 bases from J, with 15 bases between. Per germline, CDR1 KGHSH and CDR2 LQKENI. The CDR3: CASSPPGLGANGELFF. Incomplete CDR3 DNA: TGTGCCAGCTCACCACCGGGATTGGGGGCTAACGGGGAG.